The text below deals with one TCR beta chain. The target antigen is unknown. The data are from a study of T cells in Graves' hyperthyroidism and ophthalmopathy. Overall study: Upon initial diagnosis and before any treatment, peripheral blood was collected.

It was RNA transcripts that yielded the amplified TCR beta CDR3 regions. Carried out on the TCR CDR3, a first-round RT-PCR used the HTBI primer set. TCRdb recomputed calls from the multiplex PCR reads with MiXCR, one row per CDR3 protein. The profile shows nearly 600,000 distinct CDR3 sequences, approximately 14% of them singletons. This CDR3 has 15 amino acids. The trim removed 4 bases at V and 2 bases at J, leaving 6 bases unmatched. Findings and limits, study-wide: Blood held most thyroid clonotypes expanded above 0.001 frequency. A model of 13 V-J features distinguished ophthalmopathy from stable hyperthyroidism.

The receptor was isolated from a young woman with Graves' ophthalmopathy. V usage is TRBV12-3 or TRBV12-4 and J usage is TRBJ2-7; 9 positions match TRBD1. Specimen: blood. DNA for the CDR3: TGTGCCAGCAGTTCCCCCCGGGACAGGGCCTACGAGCAGTACTTC. It is translated as CASSSPRDRAYEQYF.